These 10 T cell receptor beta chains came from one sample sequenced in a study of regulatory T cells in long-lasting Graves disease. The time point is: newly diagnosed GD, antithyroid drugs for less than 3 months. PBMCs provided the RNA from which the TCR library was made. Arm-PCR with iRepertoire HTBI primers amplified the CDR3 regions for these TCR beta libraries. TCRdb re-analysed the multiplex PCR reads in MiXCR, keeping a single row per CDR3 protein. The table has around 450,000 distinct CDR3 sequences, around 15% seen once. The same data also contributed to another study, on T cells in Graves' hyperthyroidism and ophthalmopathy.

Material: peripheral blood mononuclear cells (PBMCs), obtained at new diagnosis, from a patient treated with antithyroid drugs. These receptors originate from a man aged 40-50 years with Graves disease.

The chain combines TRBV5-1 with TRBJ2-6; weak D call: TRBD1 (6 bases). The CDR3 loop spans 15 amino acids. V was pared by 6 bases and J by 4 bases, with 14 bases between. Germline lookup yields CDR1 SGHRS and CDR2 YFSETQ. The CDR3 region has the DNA TGCGCCAGCACCGTTACAGGGTCCGGGGCCAACGTCCTGACTTTC. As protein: CASTVTGSGANVLTF.

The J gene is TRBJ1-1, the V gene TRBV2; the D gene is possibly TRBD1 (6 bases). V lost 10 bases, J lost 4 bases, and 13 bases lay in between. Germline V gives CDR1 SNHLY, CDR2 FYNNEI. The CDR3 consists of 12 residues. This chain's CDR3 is CANPQGLTEAFF. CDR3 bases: TGTGCCAACCCACAGGGTCTCACTGAAGCTTTCTTT. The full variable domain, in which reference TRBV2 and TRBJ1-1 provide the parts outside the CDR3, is EPEVTQTPSHQVTQMGQEVILRCVPISNHLYFYWYRQILGQKVEFLVSFYNNEISEKSEIFDDQFSVERPDGSNFTLKIRSTKLEDSAMYFCANPQGLTEAFFGQGTRLTVV.

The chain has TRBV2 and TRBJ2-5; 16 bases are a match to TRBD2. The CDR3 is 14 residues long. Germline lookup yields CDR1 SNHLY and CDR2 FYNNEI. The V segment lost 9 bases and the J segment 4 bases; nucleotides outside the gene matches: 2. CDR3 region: CARGLAGGRETQYF. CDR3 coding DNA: TGTGCCAGGGGACTAGCGGGAGGGCGAGAGACCCAGTACTTC. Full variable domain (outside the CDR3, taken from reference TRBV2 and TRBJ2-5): EPEVTQTPSHQVTQMGQEVILRCVPISNHLYFYWYRQILGQKVEFLVSFYNNEISEKSEIFDDQFSVERPDGSNFTLKIRSTKLEDSAMYFCARGLAGGRETQYFGPGTRLLVL.

The CDR3 sequence: CASSWPSGSRSSTDTQYF. The CDR3 DNA reads TGTGCCAGCAGCTGGCCTAGCGGGAGTAGGTCCAGCACAGATACGCAGTATTTT. The chain is built from TRBV7-2 and TRBJ2-3, with 10 bases aligning to TRBD2. Per germline, CDR1 SGHTA and CDR2 FQGNSA. After removal of 4 bases from V and 0 bases from J, the junction contained 10 bases not matched to a gene. The CDR3 sequence is 18 residues long.

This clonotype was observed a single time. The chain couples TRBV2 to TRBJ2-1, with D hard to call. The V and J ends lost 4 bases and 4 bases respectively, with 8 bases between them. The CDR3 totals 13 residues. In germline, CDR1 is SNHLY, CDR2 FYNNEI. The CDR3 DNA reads TGTGCCAGCAGTGCATTGGGATACAATGAGCAGTTCTTC. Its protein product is CASSALGYNEQFF.

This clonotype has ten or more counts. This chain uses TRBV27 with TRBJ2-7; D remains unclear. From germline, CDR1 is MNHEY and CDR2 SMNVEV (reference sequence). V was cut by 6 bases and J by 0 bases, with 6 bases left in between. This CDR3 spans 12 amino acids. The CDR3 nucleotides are TGTGCCAGCAGGACTTACTCCTACGAGCAGTACTTC. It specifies CASRTYSYEQYF.

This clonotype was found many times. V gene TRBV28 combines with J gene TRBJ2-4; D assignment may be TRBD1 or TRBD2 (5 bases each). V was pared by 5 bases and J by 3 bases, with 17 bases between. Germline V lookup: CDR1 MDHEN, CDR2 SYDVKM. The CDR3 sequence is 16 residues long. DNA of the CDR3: TGTGCCAGCAGTCCACCCGTGGGGGAAGGCAAAAACATTCAGTACTTC. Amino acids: CASSPPVGEGKNIQYF.

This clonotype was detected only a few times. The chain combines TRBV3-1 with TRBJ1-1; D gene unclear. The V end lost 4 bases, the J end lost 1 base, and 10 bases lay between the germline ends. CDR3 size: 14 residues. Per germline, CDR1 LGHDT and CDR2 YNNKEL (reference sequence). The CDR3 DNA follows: TGTGCCAGCAGCCCCAGAGTATCGAACACTGAAGCTTTCTTT. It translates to CASSPRVSNTEAFF. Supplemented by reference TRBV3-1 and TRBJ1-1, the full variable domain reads DTAVSQTPKYLVTQMGNDKSIKCEQNLGHDTMYWYKQDSKKFLKIMFSYNNKELIINETVPNRFSPKSPDKAHLNLHINSLELGDSAVYFCASSPRVSNTEAFFGQGTRLTVV.

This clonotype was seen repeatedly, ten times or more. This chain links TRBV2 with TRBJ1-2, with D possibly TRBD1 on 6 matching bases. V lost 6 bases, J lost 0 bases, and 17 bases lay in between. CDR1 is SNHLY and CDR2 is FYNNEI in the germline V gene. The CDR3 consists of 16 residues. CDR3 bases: TGTGCCAGCAGGAATAGACAGGCCATTGCTAACTATGGCTACACCTTC. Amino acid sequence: CASRNRQAIANYGYTF.

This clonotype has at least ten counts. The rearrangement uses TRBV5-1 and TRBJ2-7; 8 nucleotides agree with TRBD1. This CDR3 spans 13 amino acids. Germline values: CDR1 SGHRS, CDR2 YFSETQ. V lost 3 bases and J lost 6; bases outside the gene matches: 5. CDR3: CASSSGQGLEQYF. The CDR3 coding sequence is TGCGCCAGCAGCTCCGGACAGGGCCTCGAGCAGTACTTC.